What follows is one TCR beta chain and its context. Other nucleotide sequences from this sample produce the same CDR3. Sequencing was performed with immunoSEQ multiplex PCR; in TCRdb, only in-frame clones are kept and a portion is missing. The data contain approximately 1.5 million clones, nearly 99% of them singletons. This entry belongs to a study of shared clonotypes between healthy human individuals. Germline CDR1 reads SGHRS; CDR2 reads YFSETQ. Trimming stripped 0 bases from V and 9 bases from J, with 4 bases between. The CDR3 sequence is 11 residues long. The receptor was derived from a man under 40 in good health. The sequenced sample was naive CD4+ T cells sorted from blood. Subset meaning: CD45RA+ positively selected. The rearrangement uses TRBV5-1 and TRBJ2-1; the D is unclear. CDR3 residues: CASSLASEQFF. CDR3 nucleotides: TGCGCCAGCAGCTTGGCGAGTGAGCAGTTCTTC.